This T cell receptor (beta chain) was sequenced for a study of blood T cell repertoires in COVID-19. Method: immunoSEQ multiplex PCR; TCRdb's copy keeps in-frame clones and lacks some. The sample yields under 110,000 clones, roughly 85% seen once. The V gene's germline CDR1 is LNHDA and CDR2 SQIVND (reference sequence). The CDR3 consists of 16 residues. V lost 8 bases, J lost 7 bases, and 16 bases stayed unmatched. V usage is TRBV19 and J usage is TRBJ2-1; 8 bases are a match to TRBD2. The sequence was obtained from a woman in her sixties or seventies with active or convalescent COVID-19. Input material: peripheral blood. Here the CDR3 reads CASATRNSGSRNEQFF. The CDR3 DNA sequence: TGTGCCAGTGCCACCCGGAACAGCGGGAGCAGAAATGAGCAGTTCTTC.